This is a list of T cell receptor beta chains from one sample in a study of Ad26.COV2.S vaccination and SARS-CoV-2 variants. Data came from immunoSEQ multiplex PCR; TCRdb stores just in-frame clones and leaves some out. The sample lists 430,000 or so clones; about 91% were seen once. The sequencing used peripheral blood, collected in a trial of Ad26.COV2.S vaccine versus placebo. The receptors shown here come from a person between 18 and 65 years old who received the Ad26.COV2.S COVID-19 vaccine or a placebo. Each CDR3 is given with its conserved first and last residue. The D gene is left open where the match is weak. Clone size is stated in some rows and not others, as once, few, many or a class when expanded.

v_call	j_call	d_call	clone_size	cdr3_aa	cdr3_nt
TRBV20-1	TRBJ1-3	-	-	CSARRLNTIYF	TGCAGTGCTAGAAGGTTGAACACCATATATTTT
TRBV18	TRBJ2-3	-	-	CASSHGGHTDTQYF	TGTGCCAGCTCACACGGGGGACACACGGATACGCAGTATTTT
TRBV7-9	TRBJ2-1	-	-	CASSSGGAYNEQFF	TGTGCCAGCAGCTCCGGTGGGGCCTACAATGAGCAGTTCTTC
TRBV6-6	TRBJ1-4	-	-	CASSYFLRGSDEKLFF	TGTGCCAGCAGTTACTTCCTGCGGGGGAGCGATGAAAAACTGTTTTTT
TRBV6-2/TRBV6-3	TRBJ1-6	-	once	CASSYRYSPLHF	TGTGCCAGCAGTTACAGGTATTCACCCCTCCACTTT
TRBV7-9	TRBJ2-3	TRBD1	-	CASSLWTGTDTQYF	TGTGCCAGCAGCTTATGGACAGGGACAGATACGCAGTATTTT
TRBV14	TRBJ2-5	TRBD2	-	CASSQDWEGETQYF	TGTGCCAGCAGCCAAGATTGGGAGGGAGAGACCCAGTACTTC
TRBV11-3	TRBJ2-5	TRBD1	-	CASSSSGTGGETQYF	TGTGCCAGCAGTTCTTCCGGGACAGGGGGAGAGACCCAGTACTTC
TRBV30	TRBJ1-2	TRBD1	-	CAWTTGGHGGYGYTF	TGTGCCTGGACGACAGGGGGACACGGCGGCTATGGCTACACCTTC
TRBV5-6	TRBJ1-1	-	-	CASSAEGGLNTEAFF	TGTGCCAGCAGCGCCGAGGGAGGCTTGAACACTGAAGCTTTCTTT
TRBV28	TRBJ1-5	-	-	CASSFPDRYSNQPQHF	TGTGCCAGCAGTTTCCCAGACAGATATAGCAATCAGCCCCAGCATTTT
TRBV18	TRBJ2-3	-	-	CASSAILAGASTDTQYF	TGTGCCAGCTCAGCGATACTAGCAGGGGCTAGCACAGATACGCAGTATTTT
TRBV2	TRBJ2-2	-	-	CASTGAYTGELFF	TGTGCCAGCACGGGGGCCTACACCGGGGAGCTGTTTTTT
TRBV5-1	TRBJ1-2	TRBD1	-	CASSLTGAYGYTF	TGCGCCAGCAGCTTGACAGGGGCATATGGCTACACCTTC
TRBV6-1	TRBJ2-7	-	-	CASGDRAYEQYF	TGTGCCAGCGGTGACAGAGCCTACGAGCAGTACTTC
TRBV5-4	TRBJ2-2	-	-	CASSLGGLAGELFF	TGTGCCAGCAGCTTGGGAGGTTTGGCCGGGGAGCTGTTTTTT
TRBV7-9	TRBJ1-1	-	-	CASSPKGGPGTEAFF	TGTGCCAGCAGCCCAAAGGGGGGGCCGGGAACTGAAGCTTTCTTT
TRBV4-3	TRBJ1-3	-	-	CASSQVYADGGNTIYF	TGCGCCAGCAGCCAAGTCTACGCGGACGGTGGAAACACCATATATTTT
TRBV3-1/TRBV3-2	TRBJ2-1	TRBD2	-	CASSRPRGLAGRLFYNEQFF	TGTGCCAGCAGCCGCCCTAGGGGACTAGCGGGGCGGTTGTTCTACAATGAGCAGTTCTTC
TRBV5-1	TRBJ2-7	TRBD1	-	CASSLTGDPYEQYF	TGCGCCAGCAGCCTAACAGGGGACCCCTACGAGCAGTACTTC
TRBV15	TRBJ2-5	-	-	CATSRPTRIETQYF	TGTGCCACCAGCAGACCTACTAGGATTGAGACCCAGTACTTC
TRBV7-2	TRBJ2-3	-	-	CASSFSRTAGDTQYF	TGTGCCAGCAGCTTCAGCCGGACCGCCGGAGATACGCAGTATTTT
TRBV10-3	TRBJ1-4	-	-	CATGLRLQEKLFF	TGTGCCACGGGACTTAGGTTACAGGAAAAACTGTTTTTT
TRBV18	TRBJ2-7	-	-	CASSSGLVSYEQYF	TGTGCCAGCTCAAGCGGACTCGTCTCCTACGAGCAGTACTTC
TRBV6-4	TRBJ2-1	TRBD2	-	CASSVLVAGESEQFF	TGTGCCAGCAGTGTTCTGGTAGCGGGAGAAAGTGAGCAGTTCTTC
TRBV29-1	TRBJ2-4	-	-	CSAALARDIQYF	TGCAGCGCCGCCCTGGCTCGGGACATTCAGTACTTC
TRBV13	TRBJ2-3	TRBD1	-	CASSSLTGSTSTDTQYF	TGTGCCAGCAGCTCACTGACAGGGAGCACTAGCACAGATACGCAGTATTTT
TRBV6-1	TRBJ1-3	-	-	CASSDLMQGNTIYF	TGTGCCAGCAGTGATTTGATGCAGGGAAACACCATATATTTT
TRBV19	TRBJ1-2	TRBD1	few	CASSPRDRDPNGYTF	TGTGCCAGTAGTCCACGGGACAGGGACCCTAATGGCTACACCTTC
TRBV7-8	TRBJ1-3	TRBD1	-	CASRPHRGDGNTIYF	TGTGCCAGCAGGCCACACAGGGGTGATGGAAACACCATATATTTT
TRBV3-1/TRBV3-2	TRBJ2-1	-	-	CASSQDPAIYNEQFF	TGTGCCAGCAGCCAAGATCCGGCTATCTACAATGAGCAGTTCTTC
TRBV6-5	TRBJ2-3	-	-	CASSYAGVLDTQYF	TGTGCCAGCAGTTACGCTGGGGTTCTAGATACGCAGTATTTT
TRBV27	TRBJ2-3	TRBD2	-	CASRMGLAATDTQYF	TGTGCCAGCCGGATGGGACTAGCGGCCACAGATACGCAGTATTTT
TRBV21-1	TRBJ1-1	-	-	CASSKTLGTPFGGTEAFF	TGTGCCAGCAGCAAAACCCTCGGGACTCCATTTGGGGGGACTGAAGCTTTCTTT
TRBV19	TRBJ1-1	TRBD1	-	CASSIRAGQGPNTEAFF	TGTGCCAGTAGTATTCGGGCAGGACAGGGCCCGAACACTGAAGCTTTCTTT
TRBV4-3	TRBJ1-2	TRBD1	-	CASSQDRETGGVGYGYTF	TGCGCCAGCAGCCAAGATCGGGAAACAGGGGGAGTAGGCTATGGCTACACCTTC
TRBV20-1	TRBJ2-7	-	-	CSARDILGQYF	TGCAGTGCTAGAGACATACTAGGGCAGTACTTC
TRBV2	TRBJ2-7	TRBD1	-	CASSLQDRESEQYF	TGTGCCAGCAGTCTACAGGACAGGGAATCCGAGCAGTACTTC
TRBV4-3	TRBJ2-5	-	-	CASSQESNSAGEETQYF	TGCGCCAGCAGCCAAGAATCGAACTCGGCAGGGGAAGAGACCCAGTACTTC
TRBV5-1	TRBJ1-1	-	-	CASRGGETEAFF	TGCGCCAGCAGGGGCGGGGAGACTGAAGCTTTCTTT
TRBV7-2	TRBJ2-3	TRBD2	-	CASSSPLAGGQYF	TGTGCCAGCAGCTCACCCCTAGCGGGTGGGCAGTATTTT
TRBV20-1	TRBJ2-5	-	-	CSATGETQYF	TGCAGTGCCACGGGGGAGACCCAGTACTTC
TRBV6-1	TRBJ2-1	-	-	CASSEGYVSYNEQFF	TGTGCCAGCAGTGAAGGGTACGTTTCCTACAATGAGCAGTTCTTC